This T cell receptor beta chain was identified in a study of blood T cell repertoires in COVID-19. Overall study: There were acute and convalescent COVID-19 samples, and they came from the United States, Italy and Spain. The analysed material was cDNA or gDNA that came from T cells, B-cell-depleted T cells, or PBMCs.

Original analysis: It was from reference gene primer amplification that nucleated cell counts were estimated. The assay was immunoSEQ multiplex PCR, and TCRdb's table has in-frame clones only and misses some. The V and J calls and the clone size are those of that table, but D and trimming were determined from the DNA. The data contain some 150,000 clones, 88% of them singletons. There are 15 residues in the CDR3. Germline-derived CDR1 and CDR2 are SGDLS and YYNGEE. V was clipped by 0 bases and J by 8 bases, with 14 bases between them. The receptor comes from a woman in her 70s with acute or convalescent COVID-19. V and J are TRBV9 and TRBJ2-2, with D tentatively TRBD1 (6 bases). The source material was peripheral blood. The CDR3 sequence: CASSVGGQLYGELFF. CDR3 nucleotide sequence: TGTGCCAGCAGCGTAGGCGGACAGCTTTATGGGGAGCTGTTTTTT. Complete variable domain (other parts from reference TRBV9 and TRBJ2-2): DSGVTQTPKHLITATGQRVTLRCSPRSGDLSVYWYQQSLDQGLQFLIQYYNGEERAKGNILERFSAQQFPDLHSELNLSSLELGDSALYFCASSVGGQLYGELFFGEGSRLTVL.